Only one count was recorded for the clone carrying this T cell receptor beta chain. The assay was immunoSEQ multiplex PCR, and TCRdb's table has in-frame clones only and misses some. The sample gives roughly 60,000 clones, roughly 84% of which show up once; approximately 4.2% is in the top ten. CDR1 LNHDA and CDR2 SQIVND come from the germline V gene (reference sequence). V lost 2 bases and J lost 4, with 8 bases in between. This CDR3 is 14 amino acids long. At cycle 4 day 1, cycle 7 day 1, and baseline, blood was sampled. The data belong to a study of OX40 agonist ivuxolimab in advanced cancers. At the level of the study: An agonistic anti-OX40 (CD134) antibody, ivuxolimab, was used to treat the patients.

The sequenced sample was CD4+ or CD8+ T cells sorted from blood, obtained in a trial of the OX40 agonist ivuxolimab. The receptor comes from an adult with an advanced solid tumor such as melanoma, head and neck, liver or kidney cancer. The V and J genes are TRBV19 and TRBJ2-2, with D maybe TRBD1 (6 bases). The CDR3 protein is CASSILGGTGELFF. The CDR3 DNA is TGTGCCAGTAGTATATTAGGGGGCACCGGGGAGCTGTTTTTT. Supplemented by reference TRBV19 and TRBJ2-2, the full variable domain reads DGGITQSPKYLFRKEGQNVTLSCEQNLNHDAMYWYRQDPGQGLRLIYYSQIVNDFQKGDIAEGYSVSREKKESFPLTVTSAQKNPTAFYLCASSILGGTGELFFGEGSRLTVL.